This T cell receptor (beta chain) stems from a study of blood T cell repertoires in COVID-19. Study summary: Sources were T cells, B-cell-depleted T cells, or PBMCs; the material itself was cDNA or gDNA.

Participants were aged 18 to 89 years, lived in under 30 US areas, and enrolled virtually. The CDR3 contains 15 residues. Per the germline V gene, CDR1 is SGHNT and CDR2 is YYREEE (reference sequence). Trimming took 4 bases from V and 4 from J, leaving 17 bases between them. As processed by the authors: Researchers report that nucleated cell counts were estimated from reference gene primer amplification. Assay used: immunoSEQ multiplex PCR; TCRdb lists only in-frame clones, some missing. V, J and clone size were drawn from that table, and D and trimming were deduced from the DNA. The sample has almost 400,000 clones, about nine tenths seen once.

The rearrangement uses TRBV5-4 and TRBJ1-2, with a weak D call TRBD1 (6 bases). This receptor was identified in a woman aged 25 to 39 who had recovered from COVID-19. Sequenced input: PBMCs or T cells enriched from blood (not recorded which). The CDR3 coding sequence is TGTGCCAGCAGCATGACCAGGGGTTTTCTCTATGGCTACACCTTC. Encoded protein: CASSMTRGFLYGYTF.